A single sample is the source of the 20 T cell receptor beta chains below, sequenced in a study of shared clonotypes between healthy human individuals (dated by TCRdb to between 2020 and 2021). Preparation of the library involved the immunoSEQ multiplex PCR assay. In TCRdb, the immuneACCESS table is reduced to in-frame sequences with V and J assigned. These tables do not hold every clone; where another copy was compared, an unresolved V gene accounts for under half, and the others remain unexplained. The sample table lists fewer than 1.6 million clones, roughly 98.5% of them with a count of one. The ten top clones hold around 0.38% of the sample. Sequenced input: naive CD4+ T cells sorted from blood. Sample cell subset or site, as interpreted from the label and publication: CD45RA+ positively selected. The receptors shown here come from a man in his thirties or forties in good health.

The chain carries TRBV29-1 and TRBJ1-1, with D uncertain. Germline assignment: CDR1 SQVTM and CDR2 ANQGSEA. This CDR3 is 12 amino acids long. Trimming took off 8 bases at V and 5 bases at J, with 15 bases between the two ends. The CDR3 region has the DNA TGCAGCACCGCCTTTAGAAGGACTGAAGCTTTCTTT. This translates into CSTAFRRTEAFF.

This sequence joins TRBV27 and TRBJ1-1; the D gene is possibly TRBD1 (5 bases). Germline CDR1 MNHEY, CDR2 SMNVEV (reference sequence). The CDR3 has 15 amino acids. V dropped 3 bases and J dropped 0 bases, with 11 bases sitting between them. The CDR3: CASSFGQGLNTEAFF. The CDR3 region has the DNA TGTGCCAGCAGTTTCGGTCAGGGCCTGAACACTGAAGCTTTCTTT.

The chain couples TRBV5-1 to TRBJ2-7; weak D call: TRBD2 (6 bases). V dropped 1 base and J dropped 5 bases, with 16 bases sitting between them. From germline, CDR1 is SGHRS and CDR2 YFSETQ. CDR3 length: 15 amino acids. The CDR3 protein is CASSLLTGAFNEQYF. CDR3 DNA sequence: TGCGCCAGCAGCTTGCTGACGGGAGCTTTTAACGAGCAGTACTTC.

The chain carries TRBV7-9 and TRBJ1-4, with D perhaps matching TRBD1 (5 bases). Trimming removed 3 bases from V and 8 bases from J, with 13 bases in between. This CDR3 is 14 amino acids long. Looked up from germline, CDR1 is SEHNR and CDR2 is FQNEAQ (reference sequence). CDR3 in DNA: TGTGCCAGCAGCTTTCAAGGGGTCGGGGAAAAACTGTTTTTT. This sequence encodes CASSFQGVGEKLFF.

The rearrangement joins TRBV18 to TRBJ2-1; D not certain. The length of the CDR3 is 15 residues. Germline loops: CDR1 KGHSH, CDR2 LQKENI. The ends were cut back, 6 bases at V and 6 bases at J, with 18 bases in the middle. This chain's CDR3 is CASSPLSLSSNEQFF. The CDR3 coding sequence is TGTGCCAGCTCTCCCCTATCCCTTAGTTCCAATGAGCAGTTCTTC.

This rearrangement joins TRBV10-2 to TRBJ2-2; perhaps TRBD2 as D (5 bases). The V gene's germline CDR1 is WSHSY and CDR2 SAAADI. This CDR3 has 13 amino acids. Trimming took off 7 bases at V and 1 base at J, with 7 bases between the two ends. The CDR3 protein is CASMDWNTGELFF. The CDR3 DNA reads TGCGCCAGCATGGACTGGAACACCGGGGAGCTGTTTTTT.

The J gene is TRBJ1-3, the V gene TRBV25-1; no clear D gene. The germline gives CDR1 MGHDK, CDR2 SYGVNS. The CDR3 runs 13 residues. V was trimmed by 7 bases and J by 3 bases, leaving 10 bases between them. The CDR3, as DNA: TGTGCCAGCACCACCCCACGTGGAAACACCATATATTTT. The encoded protein is CASTTPRGNTIYF. Drawing the rest from reference TRBV25-1 and TRBJ1-3, the complete variable domain is EADIYQTPRYLVIGTGKKITLECSQTMGHDKMYWYQQDPGMELHLIHYSYGVNSTEKGDLSSESTVSRIRTEHFPLTLESARPSHTSQYLCASTTPRGNTIYFGEGSWLTVV.

The rearrangement links TRBV7-9 to TRBJ2-2, with 11 bases lining up with TRBD1. Unmatched junction bases numbered 8, after V lost 4 bases and J lost 7 bases. Germline loops: CDR1 SEHNR, CDR2 FQNEAQ (reference sequence). The CDR3 spans 16 residues. CDR3 amino acids: CASSSSDRGLVGELFF. The CDR3, as DNA: TGTGCCAGCAGCTCGTCGGACAGGGGGCTTGTCGGGGAGCTGTTTTTT. The complete variable domain, with remaining parts taken from reference TRBV7-9 and TRBJ2-2, reads DTGVSQNPRHKITKRGQNVTFRCDPISEHNRLYWYRQTLGQGPEFLTYFQNEAQLEKSRLLSDRFSAERPKGSFSTLEIQRTEQGDSAMYLCASSSSDRGLVGELFFGEGSRLTVL.

V and J are TRBV11-1 and TRBJ2-3; D might be TRBD1 (6 bases). Germline V gene sequence: CDR1 SGHAT, CDR2 FQDESV (reference sequence). Trimming removed 0 bases from V and 2 bases from J, with 9 bases in between. The length of the CDR3 is 15 residues. The CDR3 nucleotides read TGTGCCAGCAGCTTAGCCAGGGGAGCCACAGATACGCAGTATTTT. Amino acid sequence: CASSLARGATDTQYF. The full variable domain, in which reference TRBV11-1 and TRBJ2-3 provide the parts outside the CDR3, is EAEVAQSPRYKITEKSQAVAFWCDPISGHATLYWYRQILGQGPELLVQFQDESVVDDSQLPKDRFSAERLKGVDSTLKIQPAELGDSAMYLCASSLARGATDTQYFGPGTRLTVL.

This clone occurred once. V is TRBV5-1 and J is TRBJ2-7, with TRBD2 matching over 8 bases. The V gene end was trimmed by 2 bases and the J gene end by 2 bases; junction bases not matched to a gene: 6. CDR3 length: 15 amino acids. The germline gives CDR1 SGHRS, CDR2 YFSETQ. The CDR3 region has the DNA TGCGCCAGCAGCTTAACGGGAGGGCCAACCTACGAGCAGTACTTC. This codes for CASSLTGGPTYEQYF.

The V gene is TRBV5-4, the J gene TRBJ2-7, with D uncertain. This CDR3 region has 14 residues. V dropped 2 bases and J dropped 0 bases, with 9 bases sitting between them. Germline lookup yields CDR1 SGHNT and CDR2 YYREEE (reference sequence). The CDR3 sequence: CASSFAVSSYEQYF. CDR3 bases: TGTGCCAGCAGCTTCGCGGTTAGCTCCTACGAGCAGTACTTC.

This clone was seen a single time. CDR3 sequence reads: CAISLSGTSGGETQYF. The DNA for the CDR3 is TGTGCCATCAGTTTATCCGGGACTAGCGGGGGAGAGACCCAGTACTTC. This chain joins TRBV10-3 and TRBJ2-5; 14 bases agree with TRBD2. Germline assignment: CDR1 ENHRY and CDR2 SYGVKD. Trimming took 5 bases from V and 4 from J; bases not matched to a gene: 6. The CDR3 sequence is 16 residues long.

The V call is TRBV28, the J call TRBJ2-3, with unresolved D. CDR3 size: 15 residues. The germline V gene has CDR1 MDHEN and CDR2 SYDVKM. The germline V and J ends were trimmed by 6 bases and 0 bases, with 13 bases remaining between them. The CDR3 region has the DNA TGTGCCAGCAGACGGACGCCGCCGAGCACAGATACGCAGTATTTT. This codes for CASRRTPPSTDTQYF.

As for this clone: This CDR3 is also generated by other DNA sequences in the sample. The rearrangement uses TRBV18 and TRBJ2-7; 11 positions match TRBD1. CDR1 is KGHSH and CDR2 is LQKENI in the germline V gene. CDR3 length: 15 amino acids. J lost 3 bases, V lost 3 bases, and 4 bases had no gene match. The CDR3 DNA sequence: TGTGCCAGCTCACCCCGGACAGGGGGCAACTACGAGCAGTACTTC. Encoded protein: CASSPRTGGNYEQYF. Filled out from reference TRBV18 and TRBJ2-7, the complete variable domain reads NAGVMQNPRHLVRRRGQEARLRCSPMKGHSHVYWYRQLPEEGLKFMVYLQKENIIDESGMPKERFSAEFPKEGPSILRIQQVVRGDSAAYFCASSPRTGGNYEQYFGPGTRLTVT.

The chain employs TRBV6-1 and TRBJ2-7; D is unclear. In germline, CDR1 is MNHNS, CDR2 SASEGT. V was cut by 2 bases and J by 4 bases, with 12 bases left in between. The CDR3 contains 14 residues. CDR3 region: CASSESPLRYEQYF. CDR3 nucleotide sequence: TGTGCCAGCAGTGAATCCCCCCTGCGATACGAGCAGTACTTC.

The chain has TRBV7-8 and TRBJ2-7; D is unresolved. The germline V gene has CDR1 SGHVS and CDR2 FQNEAQ. The CDR3 is 14 amino acids. Trimming took 4 bases from V and 0 from J, leaving 10 bases between them. The CDR3 bases are TGTGCCAGCAGCTCCTCACGAAGCTCCTACGAGCAGTACTTC. Translation gives CASSSSRSSYEQYF.

The rearrangement links TRBV2 to TRBJ2-2; 9 bases line up with TRBD2. Germline V gives CDR1 SNHLY, CDR2 FYNNEI. After removal of 5 bases from V and 7 bases from J, the junction contained 8 bases not matched to a gene. This CDR3 is 15 amino acids long. The CDR3 bases are TGTGCCAGCAGTAACGCGGGAGGGCCGGTCGGGGAGCTGTTTTTT. The encoded protein is CASSNAGGPVGELFF.

The chain carries TRBV19 and TRBJ2-1; D is ambiguous. CDR3 length: 13 amino acids. Germline V gene data show CDR1 as LNHDA and CDR2 as SQIVND (reference sequence). V was trimmed by 2 bases and J by 8 bases, leaving 10 bases between them. CDR3 DNA: TGTGCCAGTAGTATAAGGGCTTCCGATGAGCAGTTCTTC. Translated, it gives CASSIRASDEQFF.

This chain connects TRBV6-1 to TRBJ1-3; D perhaps matches TRBD1 (5 bases). Trimming stripped 5 bases from V and 0 bases from J, with 11 bases between. The CDR3 runs to 15 residues. Germline V gene sequence: CDR1 MNHNS, CDR2 SASEGT. The CDR3 is CASSLAGSSGNTIYF. Written as DNA, the CDR3 is TGTGCCAGCAGTCTAGCAGGGAGCTCTGGAAACACCATATATTTT.

The genes are TRBV11-2 and TRBJ1-3; D is unresolved. The germline V gene has CDR1 SGHAT and CDR2 FQNNGV. The CDR3 contains 19 residues. Trimming left V 4 bases short and J 0 bases short, with 22 bases between. DNA of the CDR3: TGTGCCAGCAGCTCAACCCATAGGAGAATAGACTACTCTGGAAACACCATATATTTT. It encodes CASSSTHRRIDYSGNTIYF.